The 6 T cell receptor beta chains below were found in one sample sequenced in a study of blood T cell repertoires in COVID-19. The assay was immunoSEQ multiplex PCR, and TCRdb's table has in-frame clones only and misses some. The sample lists about 99,000 clones, around 83% occurring once. The sequenced sample was peripheral blood. These receptor sequences come from a man aged 70 or older with active or convalescent COVID-19.

V and J are TRBV7-2 and TRBJ2-7; weak D call: TRBD2 (6 bases). CDR3 size: 13 residues. Germline CDR1 SGHTA, CDR2 FQGNSA. Trimming stripped 5 bases from V and 6 bases from J, with 14 bases between. CDR3 sequence: CASSPAGRTEQYF. CDR3 DNA: TGTGCCAGCAGCCCCGCAGGGAGGACCGAGCAGTACTTC.

The gene calls are TRBV28 and TRBJ1-4; 7 bases map to TRBD1. CDR3 size: 17 residues. Germline V gene lookup returns CDR1 MDHEN and CDR2 SYDVKM. J lost 9 bases, V lost 3 bases, and 16 bases had no gene match. This CDR3 reads CASSLGPVSSGGKKLFF. The CDR3 DNA follows: TGTGCCAGCAGTTTGGGCCCCGTGTCCTCAGGGGGGAAAAAACTGTTTTTT.

This chain links TRBV6-6 with TRBJ2-1; no clear D. Trimming cost V 3 bases and J 5 bases, with 14 bases left between them. The CDR3 has 15 residues. The V gene's germline CDR1 is MNHNY and CDR2 SVGAGI (reference sequence). The CDR3 sequence: CASSYSTPTNNEQFF. CDR3 nucleotides: TGTGCCAGCAGTTATTCCACTCCCACTAACAATGAGCAGTTCTTC.

V is TRBV5-6 and J is TRBJ2-7, with 9 bases aligning to TRBD1. J lost 5 bases, V lost 4 bases, and 7 bases had no gene match. The germline gives CDR1 SGHDT, CDR2 YYEEEE. The CDR3 is made up of 14 amino acids. The DNA for the CDR3 is TGTGCCAGCAGCCCCGGACAGGGGTGGAACGAGCAGTACTTC. It yields the protein CASSPGQGWNEQYF.

The chain joins TRBV29-1 to TRBJ1-2; D possibly corresponds to TRBD1 (6 bases). This CDR3 contains 16 residues. Germline V gene sequence: CDR1 SQVTM, CDR2 ANQGSEA. Between the trimmed V and J ends, which lost 5 bases and 1 base, there was a span of 20 bases. The CDR3 region has the DNA TGCAGCGTTCCTCGACAACAGGGCCAACTTAACTATGGCTACACCTTC. Its translation: CSVPRQQGQLNYGYTF.

The chain recombines TRBV18 with TRBJ2-7; D is perhaps TRBD1 (7 bases). This CDR3 comprises 15 residues. The V gene lost 6 bases and the J gene lost 0 bases, with 15 bases spanning the gap. The germline V gene encodes CDR1 KGHSH and CDR2 LQKENI. The CDR3 DNA reads as TGTGCCAGCTCCGTCACAGGGGAGGCCTCCTACGAGCAGTACTTC. Its translation is CASSVTGEASYEQYF.